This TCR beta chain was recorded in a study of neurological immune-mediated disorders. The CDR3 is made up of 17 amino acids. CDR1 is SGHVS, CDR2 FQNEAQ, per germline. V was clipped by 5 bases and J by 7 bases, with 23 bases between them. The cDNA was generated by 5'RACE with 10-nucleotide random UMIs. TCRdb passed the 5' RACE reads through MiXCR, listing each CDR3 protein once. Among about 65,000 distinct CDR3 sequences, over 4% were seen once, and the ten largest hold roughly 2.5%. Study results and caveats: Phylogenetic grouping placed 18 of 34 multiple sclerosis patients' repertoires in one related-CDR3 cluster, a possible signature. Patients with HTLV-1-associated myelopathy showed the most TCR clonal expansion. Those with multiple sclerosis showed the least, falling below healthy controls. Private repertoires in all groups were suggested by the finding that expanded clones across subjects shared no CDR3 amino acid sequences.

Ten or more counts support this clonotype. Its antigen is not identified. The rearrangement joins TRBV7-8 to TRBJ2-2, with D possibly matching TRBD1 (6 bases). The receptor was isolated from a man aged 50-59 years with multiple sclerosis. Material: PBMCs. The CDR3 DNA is TGTGCCAGCAGCCCTAAGGTTGTAACAGGGATGAGCGGGGAGCTGTTTTTT. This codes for CASSPKVVTGMSGELFF.